This TCR beta chain was captured by sequencing in a study of T-cell memory formation after mild COVID-19. Study-wide findings and caveats: Clones contracting day 15 to 85 were balanced CD4/CD8; later expanders leaned CD4+.

TCRdb fed the 5' RACE reads into MiXCR, producing one record per CDR3 protein. This repertoire shows more than 400,000 distinct CDR3 sequences, about 20% found once; its top ten account for about 12%. V shed 1 base and J shed 3 bases, with 6 bases lying between them. CDR3 length: 13 residues. Germline CDR1 is SEHNR and CDR2 is FQNEAQ (reference sequence). Notes on this clonotype: Its target is unknown.

The source of this sequence is an adult woman who had mild COVID-19 (a few samples of this study predate the infection). Cell type and time point are not known. The sequenced sample was PBMCs or a T cell subset sorted from them (not recorded which). This chain uses TRBV7-9 with TRBJ1-1, with no clear D. The CDR3 loop is CASSLVADTEAFF. CDR3 bases: TGTGCCAGCAGCTTAGTTGCGGACACTGAAGCTTTCTTT.